This T cell receptor beta chain was captured by sequencing in a study of blood T cell repertoires in COVID-19. Whole-study context: Donors in the United States, Italy and Spain gave samples during acute or convalescent COVID-19.

With 4 bases clipped from V and 6 bases from J, the junction kept 7 bases outside the gene matches. Germline CDR1 reads LNHDA; CDR2 reads SQIVND (reference sequence). The CDR3 is 14 amino acids. Only in-frame clones appear in the TCRdb table, and some are missing; sequencing was by immunoSEQ multiplex PCR. The sample records fewer than 350,000 clones, around 90% being singletons. V and J are TRBV19 and TRBJ1-1, with 8 bases aligning to TRBD1. The clonotype comes from a woman in her forties with acute COVID-19. Sequenced sample: PBMCs or T cells enriched from blood (not recorded which). Written as DNA, the CDR3 is TGTGCCAGTAGTAAGGACAGGGTATTCCCTGAAGCTTTCTTT. Its protein product is CASSKDRVFPEAFF.